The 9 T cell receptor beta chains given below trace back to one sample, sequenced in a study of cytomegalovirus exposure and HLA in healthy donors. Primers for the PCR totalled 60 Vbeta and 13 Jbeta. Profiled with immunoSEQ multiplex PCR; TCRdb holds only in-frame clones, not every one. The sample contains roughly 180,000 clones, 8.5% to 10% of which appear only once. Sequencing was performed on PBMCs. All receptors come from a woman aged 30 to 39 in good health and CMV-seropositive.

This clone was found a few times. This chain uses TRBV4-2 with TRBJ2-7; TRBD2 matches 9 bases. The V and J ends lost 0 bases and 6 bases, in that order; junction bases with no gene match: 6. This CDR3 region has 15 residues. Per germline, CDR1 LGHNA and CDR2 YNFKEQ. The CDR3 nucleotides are TGTGCCAGCAGCCAAGACGGAGCGGGAGGCCGCGAGCAGTACTTC. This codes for CASSQDGAGGREQYF.

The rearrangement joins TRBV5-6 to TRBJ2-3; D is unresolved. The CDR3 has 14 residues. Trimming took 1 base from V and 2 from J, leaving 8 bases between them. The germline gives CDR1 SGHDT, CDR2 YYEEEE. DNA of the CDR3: TGTGCCAGCAGCTTGAACGGAGCCACAGATACGCAGTATTTT. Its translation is CASSLNGATDTQYF.

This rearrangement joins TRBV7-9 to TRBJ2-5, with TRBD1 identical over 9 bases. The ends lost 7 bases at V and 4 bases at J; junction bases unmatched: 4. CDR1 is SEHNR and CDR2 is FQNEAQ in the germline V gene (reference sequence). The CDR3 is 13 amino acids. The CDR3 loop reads CASTRTGAETQYF. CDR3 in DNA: TGTGCCAGCACCCGGACAGGGGCAGAGACCCAGTACTTC. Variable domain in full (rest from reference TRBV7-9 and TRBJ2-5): DTGVSQNPRHKITKRGQNVTFRCDPISEHNRLYWYRQTLGQGPEFLTYFQNEAQLEKSRLLSDRFSAERPKGSFSTLEIQRTEQGDSAMYLCASTRTGAETQYFGPGTRLLVL.

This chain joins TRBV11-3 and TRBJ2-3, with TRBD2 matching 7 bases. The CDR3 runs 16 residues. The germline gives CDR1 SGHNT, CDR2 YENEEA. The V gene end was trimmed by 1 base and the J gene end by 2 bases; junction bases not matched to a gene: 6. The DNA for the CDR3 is TGTGCCAGCAGCTTAGGCCCCAGGGACTACACAGATACGCAGTATTTT. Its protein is CASSLGPRDYTDTQYF.

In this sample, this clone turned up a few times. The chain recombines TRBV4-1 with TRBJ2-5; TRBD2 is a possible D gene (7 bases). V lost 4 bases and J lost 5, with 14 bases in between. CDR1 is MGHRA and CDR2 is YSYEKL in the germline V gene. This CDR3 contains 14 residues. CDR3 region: CASSLEGGGETQYF. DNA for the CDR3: TGCGCCAGCAGCCTCGAGGGGGGAGGGGAGACCCAGTACTTC.

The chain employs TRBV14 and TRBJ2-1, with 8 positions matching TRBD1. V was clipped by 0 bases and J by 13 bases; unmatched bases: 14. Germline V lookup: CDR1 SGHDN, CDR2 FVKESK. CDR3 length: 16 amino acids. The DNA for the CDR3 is TGTGCCAGCAGCCAAGATTTGGGGACAGGATCGGTCAATCAGTTCTTC. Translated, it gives CASSQDLGTGSVNQFF.

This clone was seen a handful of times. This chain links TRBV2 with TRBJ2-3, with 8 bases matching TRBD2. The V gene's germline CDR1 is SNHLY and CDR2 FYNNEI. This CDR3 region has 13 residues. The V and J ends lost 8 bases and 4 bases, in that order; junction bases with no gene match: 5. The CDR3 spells CASGTGGADTQYF. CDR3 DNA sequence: TGTGCCAGCGGGACGGGAGGGGCAGATACGCAGTATTTT.

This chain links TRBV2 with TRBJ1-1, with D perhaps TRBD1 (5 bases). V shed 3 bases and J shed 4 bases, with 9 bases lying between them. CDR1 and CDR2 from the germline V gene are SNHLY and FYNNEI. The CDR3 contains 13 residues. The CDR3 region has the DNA TGTGCCAGCAGTGACCAGGGAGGCACTGAAGCTTTCTTT. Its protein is CASSDQGGTEAFF.

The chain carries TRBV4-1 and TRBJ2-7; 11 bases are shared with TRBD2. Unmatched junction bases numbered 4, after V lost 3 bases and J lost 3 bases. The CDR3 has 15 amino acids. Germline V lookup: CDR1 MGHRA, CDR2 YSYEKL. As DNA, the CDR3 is TGCGCCAGCAGCCAGGCCGGGACTAGCGGCTACGAGCAGTACTTC. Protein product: CASSQAGTSGYEQYF.